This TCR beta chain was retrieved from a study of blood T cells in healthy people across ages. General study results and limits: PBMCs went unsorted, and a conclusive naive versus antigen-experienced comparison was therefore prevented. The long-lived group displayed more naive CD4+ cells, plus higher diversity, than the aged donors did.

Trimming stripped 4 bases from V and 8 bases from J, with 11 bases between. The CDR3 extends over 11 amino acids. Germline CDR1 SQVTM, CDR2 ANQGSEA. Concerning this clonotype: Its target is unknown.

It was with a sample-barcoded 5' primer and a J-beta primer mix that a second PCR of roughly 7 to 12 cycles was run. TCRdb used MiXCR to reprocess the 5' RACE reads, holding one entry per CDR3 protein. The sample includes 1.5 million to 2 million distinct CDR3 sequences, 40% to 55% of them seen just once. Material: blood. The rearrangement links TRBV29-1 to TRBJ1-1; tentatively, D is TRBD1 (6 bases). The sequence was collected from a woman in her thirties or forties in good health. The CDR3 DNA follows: TGCAGCGTTGTTACAGGGTCGGAAGCTTTCTTT. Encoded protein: CSVVTGSEAFF.